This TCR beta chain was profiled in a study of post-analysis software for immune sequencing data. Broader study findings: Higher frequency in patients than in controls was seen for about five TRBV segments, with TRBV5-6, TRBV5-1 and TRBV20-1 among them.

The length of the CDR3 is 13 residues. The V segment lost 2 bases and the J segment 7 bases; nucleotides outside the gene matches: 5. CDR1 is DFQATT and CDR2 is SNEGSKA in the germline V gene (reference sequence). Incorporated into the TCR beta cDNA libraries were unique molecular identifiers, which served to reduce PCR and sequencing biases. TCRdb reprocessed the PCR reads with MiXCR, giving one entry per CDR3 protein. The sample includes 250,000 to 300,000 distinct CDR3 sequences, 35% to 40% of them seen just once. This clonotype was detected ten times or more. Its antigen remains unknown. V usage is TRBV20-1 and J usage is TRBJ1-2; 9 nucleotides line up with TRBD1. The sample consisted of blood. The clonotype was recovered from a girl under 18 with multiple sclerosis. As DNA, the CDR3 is TGCAGTGCTAGACAGGGACAGGGTGGTGGCTACACCTTC. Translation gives CSARQGQGGGYTF.